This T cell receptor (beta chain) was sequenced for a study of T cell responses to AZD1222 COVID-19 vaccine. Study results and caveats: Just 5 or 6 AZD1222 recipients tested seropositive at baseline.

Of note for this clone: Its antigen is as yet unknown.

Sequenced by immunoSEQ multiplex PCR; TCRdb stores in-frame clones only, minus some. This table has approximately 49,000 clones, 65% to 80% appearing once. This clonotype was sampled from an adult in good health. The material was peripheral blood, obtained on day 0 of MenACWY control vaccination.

In DNA form, the CDR3 reads TGTGCCAGCAGTTACGTGGGAGCGAACTACGAGCAGTACTTC. Translation gives CASSYVGANYEQYF. This rearrangement joins TRBV6-2 or TRBV6-3 to TRBJ2-7, with a tentative D call TRBD2 (5 bases). V was clipped by 2 bases and J by 3 bases, with 11 bases between them. CDR1 MNHEY and CDR2 SVGEGT come from the germline V gene. This CDR3 is built from 14 residues.